This T cell receptor (beta chain) was profiled in a study of metastatic and nonmetastatic thyroid tumors. This clone was seen only a few times. All patients reached thyroid surgery having received no treatment beforehand. TCRdb reassembled clones from the PCR reads with MiXCR. Here the sample spans about 15,000 clones, roughly 32% being singletons. This receptor was identified in a female donor with papillary thyroid cancer or a benign thyroid nodule (not recorded which). Some clones in this sample may be carry-over from other donors' samples. Source material: tumor tissue.

The CDR3 nucleotides read TGTGCCAGCAGGAGGGGCGAGAACTATGGCTACACCTTC. Translated, it gives CASRRGENYGYTF. This chain joins TRBV25-1 and TRBJ1-2, with D possibly being TRBD1 (5 bases). Trimming took 6 bases from V and 2 from J, leaving 10 bases between them. CDR3 length: 13 amino acids. The germline gives CDR1 MGHDK, CDR2 SYGVNS.